The TCR beta chain described here comes from a study of radiation and T cells in renal cell carcinoma. Study background: Nephrectomy followed 15 Gy stereotactic body radiation by 4 weeks.

A note on this clone: Its antigen remains unidentified.

Profiled with immunoSEQ multiplex PCR; TCRdb holds only in-frame clones, not every one. Here the sample spans 110,000 to 150,000 clones, roughly 88% being singletons. The study, taken as a whole, reports: No pretreatment tumor biopsies were available for baseline clonotypes. In blood, top tumor clones expanded by 2 weeks, shrinking by 4.

The V gene lost 2 bases and the J gene lost 6 bases, with 10 bases spanning the gap. CDR1 SGHTA and CDR2 FQGTGA come from the germline V gene. The CDR3 totals 14 residues. Time point specified: baseline pretreatment blood. Treatment reported: 15 Gy SBRT to primary tumor, nephrectomy 4 weeks later. The patient's renal cell carcinoma had clear cell pathology. V is TRBV7-3 and J is TRBJ2-2; D is unclear. The source was blood, collected from a patient whose treatment included radiotherapy and nephrectomy. The source of this sequence is a woman aged 50 to 60 with renal cell carcinoma. CDR3: CASSLDGVAGELFF. DNA of the CDR3: TGTGCCAGCAGCTTAGATGGGGTGGCCGGGGAGCTGTTTTTT.